Each of the 27 T cell receptor beta chains below was sequenced from the same sample in a study of blood T cell repertoires in COVID-19. TCRdb's table, derived via immunoSEQ multiplex PCR, lists solely in-frame clones and lacks some. The table lists 250,000 or so clones, 84% of them singletons. Sequenced: PBMCs or T cells enriched from blood (not recorded which). The receptors derive from a man in his fifties or sixties who had recovered from COVID-19.

The chain uses TRBV5-1 and TRBJ2-2; 7 nucleotides match TRBD2. V shed 4 bases and J 6 bases; nucleotides not matched to a gene: 3. Germline CDR1 reads SGHRS; CDR2 reads YFSETQ. The CDR3 is made up of 13 amino acids. The CDR3 protein is CASSPTSAGELFF. The CDR3 nucleotides are TGCGCCAGCAGCCCAACTAGCGCCGGGGAGCTGTTTTTT. The full variable domain, in which reference TRBV5-1 and TRBJ2-2 provide the parts outside the CDR3, is KAGVTQTPRYLIKTRGQQVTLSCSPISGHRSVSWYQQTPGQGLQFLFEYFSETQRNKGNFPGRFSGRQFSNSRSEMNVSTLELGDSALYLCASSPTSAGELFFGEGSRLTVL.

This clone appeared once. The V call is TRBV9, the J call TRBJ2-1, with TRBD2 matching 14 bases. Germline assignment: CDR1 SGDLS and CDR2 YYNGEE. J lost 9 bases, V lost 0 bases, and 2 bases had no gene match. This CDR3 comprises 15 residues. As DNA, the CDR3 is TGTGCCAGCAGCGTAGCGACTAGCGGGGGGGGTGAGCAGTTCTTC. Its protein is CASSVATSGGGEQFF.

The chain links TRBV7-6 to TRBJ1-4; D is unclear. Trimming pared 3 bases from V and 10 bases from J, leaving 9 bases between. The germline V gene encodes CDR1 SGHVS and CDR2 FNYEAQ. The CDR3 is 12 amino acids. The CDR3, as DNA: TGTGCCAGCAGCTTGAAGAGTGGAAAACTGTTTTTT. Its protein is CASSLKSGKLFF.

This clone was recorded only once. The chain is built from TRBV27 and TRBJ1-2; D is unclear. The germline V gene encodes CDR1 MNHEY and CDR2 SMNVEV (reference sequence). The V end lost 5 bases, the J end lost 8 bases, and 12 bases lay between the germline ends. This CDR3 has 12 residues. The CDR3 DNA sequence: TGTGCCAGCAGTACCCCCGGGGTCGGCTACACCTTC. This gives the protein CASSTPGVGYTF.

The rearrangement links TRBV3-1 (or the pseudogene TRBV3-2) to TRBJ2-5, with TRBD1 matching 7 bases. The CDR3 loop spans 15 amino acids. Trimming removed 0 bases from V and 4 bases from J; junction bases left unmatched: 5. Germline V gene sequence: CDR1 LGHDT, CDR2 YNNKEL (reference sequence). The CDR3 is CASSQDPQGIETQYF. The CDR3 DNA reads as TGTGCCAGCAGCCAAGACCCACAGGGGATAGAGACCCAGTACTTC.

The V call is TRBV4-3, the J call TRBJ2-2, with 11 bases lining up with TRBD2. The CDR3 covers 19 residues. CDR1 and CDR2 from the germline V gene are LGHNA and YSLEER. V lost 0 bases and J lost 0; bases outside the gene matches: 6. The CDR3 DNA reads TGCGCCAGCAGCCAAGATCTAGCGGGAGGTCGGGCGAACACCGGGGAGCTGTTTTTT. Protein product: CASSQDLAGGRANTGELFF.

The V call is TRBV10-3, the J call TRBJ1-2, with a possible D match to TRBD1 (5 bases). Germline lookup yields CDR1 ENHRY and CDR2 SYGVKD. This CDR3 spans 14 amino acids. Trimming stripped 5 bases from V and 0 bases from J, with 10 bases between. The CDR3 is CAISSDRPNYGYTF. The CDR3 DNA follows: TGTGCCATCAGTTCCGACAGACCTAACTATGGCTACACCTTC.

The chain carries TRBV6-5 and TRBJ2-2; D is unclear. From germline, CDR1 is MNHEY and CDR2 SVGAGI. The CDR3 is made up of 14 amino acids. The V gene lost 2 bases and the J gene lost 5 bases, with 9 bases spanning the gap. The DNA of the CDR3 is TGTGCCAGCAGTTACGAGCTAGTTACCGGGGAGCTGTTTTTT. It yields the protein CASSYELVTGELFF.

This clone was recorded a few times. This chain joins TRBV19 and TRBJ2-7; 7 nucleotides line up with TRBD1. Germline V gene sequence: CDR1 LNHDA, CDR2 SQIVND (reference sequence). V shed 3 bases and J 2 bases; nucleotides not matched to a gene: 1. The CDR3 runs 13 residues. The CDR3 sequence is CASSITGAYEQYF. Here the CDR3 DNA reads TGTGCCAGTAGTATTACAGGGGCCTACGAGCAGTACTTC.

CDR3 region: CASSLRGFPGDTDTQYF. CDR3 nucleotide sequence: TGTGCCAGCAGCTTAAGAGGGTTCCCGGGGGACACAGATACGCAGTATTTT. The chain couples TRBV7-3 to TRBJ2-3; a weak D match, TRBD2 (6 bases). The V gene's germline CDR1 is SGHTA and CDR2 FQGTGA. The CDR3 is 17 residues long. V dropped 1 base and J dropped 2 bases, with 16 bases sitting between them. The whole variable domain, filled in from reference TRBV7-3 and TRBJ2-3, reads GAGVSQTPSNKVTEKGKYVELRCDPISGHTALYWYRQSLGQGPEFLIYFQGTGAADDSGLPNDRFFAVRPEGSVSTLKIQRTERGDSAVYLCASSLRGFPGDTDTQYFGPGTRLTVL.

The rearrangement uses TRBV5-4 and TRBJ1-4; no firm D call. The CDR3 consists of 15 residues. Trimming removed 4 bases at V and 5 bases at J, with 15 bases between. Germline CDR1 and CDR2: SGHNT and YYREEE (reference sequence). The CDR3 DNA reads as TGTGCCAGCAGCCGGGAGATCGGATTCAATGAAAAACTGTTTTTT. Amino acid sequence: CASSREIGFNEKLFF. The complete variable domain, with remaining parts taken from reference TRBV5-4 and TRBJ1-4, reads ETGVTQSPTHLIKTRGQQVTLRCSSQSGHNTVSWYQQALGQGPQFIFQYYREEENGRGNFPPRFSGLQFPNYSSELNVNALELDDSALYLCASSREIGFNEKLFFGSGTQLSVL.

In its sample, this clone was seen a few times. The genes are TRBV28 and TRBJ1-2; D is perhaps TRBD1 (6 bases). CDR1 and CDR2 (germline): MDHEN, SYDVKM. The CDR3 runs 13 residues. Trimming took off 3 bases at V and 3 bases at J, with 8 bases between the two ends. DNA of the CDR3: TGTGCCAGCAGTTTTGAGGGGGACTATGGCTACACCTTC. The encoded protein is CASSFEGDYGYTF.

This chain joins TRBV12-3 or TRBV12-4 and TRBJ1-2; maybe TRBD1 (5 bases). The V and J ends lost 6 bases and 8 bases respectively, with 13 bases between them. The CDR3 contains 12 residues. CDR3 residues: CASSRELRGYTF. CDR3 DNA sequence: TGTGCCAGCAGCAGGGAACTTAGAGGCTACACCTTC.

The gene calls are TRBV5-1 and TRBJ1-1; D unclear. The CDR3 consists of 14 residues. The germline V gene has CDR1 SGHRS and CDR2 YFSETQ. With 0 bases removed from V and 1 base from J, the gap between germline ends came to 7 bases. The DNA of the CDR3 is TGCGCCAGCAGCTTGGTAGGAGGGAACACTGAAGCTTTCTTT. The encoded protein is CASSLVGGNTEAFF.

This rearrangement joins TRBV18 to TRBJ2-2; weak D call: TRBD1 (5 bases). Trimming cost V 3 bases and J 5 bases, with 16 bases left between them. Germline CDR1 reads KGHSH; CDR2 reads LQKENI. CDR3 size: 16 residues. The CDR3 region is CASSPTAIRATGELFF. CDR3 in DNA: TGTGCCAGCTCACCCACGGCGATCAGGGCGACCGGGGAGCTGTTTTTT.

CDR3 DNA: TGTGCCAGCAGTTACAAACTAGCGGGAGAGGCCTACGAGCAGTACTTC. It is translated as CASSYKLAGEAYEQYF. V is TRBV6-5 and J is TRBJ2-7; TRBD2 matches at 11 bases. CDR3 size: 16 residues. Germline assignment: CDR1 MNHEY and CDR2 SVGAGI. V shed 2 bases, J shed 2 bases, and the junction held 5 bases outside the gene matches.

This chain uses TRBV2 with TRBJ2-1; TRBD1 agrees at 9 bases. From germline, CDR1 is SNHLY and CDR2 FYNNEI. The V and J ends lost 3 bases and 5 bases, in that order; junction bases with no gene match: 8. CDR3 size: 16 residues. CDR3 sequence: CASSDRRDREDNEQFF. The DNA for the CDR3 is TGTGCCAGCAGTGACCGGCGGGACAGGGAAGACAATGAGCAGTTCTTC.

The chain joins TRBV7-8 to TRBJ2-7; D might be TRBD2 (5 bases). V was trimmed by 5 bases and J by 6 bases, leaving 8 bases between them. The length of the CDR3 is 11 residues. Germline-derived CDR1 and CDR2 are SGHVS and FQNEAQ. This CDR3 reads CASSPRGEQYF. The CDR3 coding sequence is TGTGCCAGCAGCCCACGGGGCGAGCAGTACTTC.

The genes are TRBV11-3 and TRBJ2-7; D not resolved. CDR3 size: 13 residues. Germline V gives CDR1 SGHNT, CDR2 YENEEA. The V end was cut by 2 bases, the J end by 6 bases, with 11 bases between. The CDR3 protein is CASSLTSSAEQYF. The DNA of the CDR3 is TGTGCCAGCAGCTTAACGTCCAGTGCCGAGCAGTACTTC.

The CDR3 DNA follows: TGTGCCAGCAGCTTAAGAGAGGTTGAGGAGGAGCTAAGAACTAATGAAAAACTGTTTTTT. Translating gives CASSLREVEEELRTNEKLFF. This rearrangement joins TRBV11-3 to TRBJ1-4; no clear D gene. The CDR3 sequence is 20 residues long. The V and J ends lost 2 bases and 1 base respectively, with 23 bases between them. CDR1 and CDR2 from the germline V gene are SGHNT and YENEEA.

V usage is TRBV30 and J usage is TRBJ1-5; D ambiguous. V shed 1 base and J shed 3 bases, with 10 bases lying between them. The CDR3 runs 14 residues. Germline V gene lookup returns CDR1 GTSNPN and CDR2 SVGIG (reference sequence). The CDR3 here is CAWSGGGTNQPQHF. CDR3 DNA sequence: TGTGCCTGGAGTGGAGGAGGTACCAATCAGCCCCAGCATTTT.

This sequence joins TRBV19 and TRBJ1-5, with D possibly matching TRBD1 (5 bases). V gave up 7 bases and J gave up 2 bases, with 18 bases separating them. This CDR3 is 16 amino acids long. Germline lookup yields CDR1 LNHDA and CDR2 SQIVND (reference sequence). The CDR3: CASTTSGGRGNQPQHF. As DNA, the CDR3 is TGTGCCAGTACAACTAGCGGGGGTAGGGGCAATCAGCCCCAGCATTTT. The whole variable domain, remainder taken from reference TRBV19 and TRBJ1-5, is DGGITQSPKYLFRKEGQNVTLSCEQNLNHDAMYWYRQDPGQGLRLIYYSQIVNDFQKGDIAEGYSVSREKKESFPLTVTSAQKNPTAFYLCASTTSGGRGNQPQHFGDGTRLSIL.

The chain uses TRBV6-5 and TRBJ2-5; TRBD2 agrees at 10 bases. Germline CDR1 is MNHEY and CDR2 is SVGAGI. After removal of 2 bases from V and 5 bases from J, the junction contained 8 bases not matched to a gene. There are 16 residues in the CDR3. CDR3 coding DNA: TGTGCCAGCAGTTACGGGGGAGCGGGAGGGCCGGAGACCCAGTACTTC. It specifies CASSYGGAGGPETQYF.

V usage is TRBV27 and J usage is TRBJ2-7, with D unresolved. Germline V CDR1 and CDR2: MNHEY, SMNVEV (reference sequence). V lost 3 bases and J 0 bases, leaving 6 bases between the germline ends. CDR3 size: 13 residues. CDR3 protein: CASSFSVSYEQYF. As DNA, the CDR3 is TGTGCCAGCAGTTTCTCCGTCTCCTACGAGCAGTACTTC.

The J gene is TRBJ2-7, the V gene TRBV20-1, with D maybe TRBD1 (5 bases). This CDR3 is 13 amino acids long. V lost 3 bases and J lost 5, with 14 bases in between. CDR1 and CDR2 from the germline V gene are DFQATT and SNEGSKA (reference sequence). The CDR3: CSASGKGWNEQYF. The CDR3 coding sequence is TGCAGTGCTAGTGGAAAGGGGTGGAACGAGCAGTACTTC.

This clone has a handful of counts. The chain links TRBV18 to TRBJ1-1; 8 bases are shared with TRBD1. Unmatched junction bases numbered 5, after V lost 7 bases and J lost 1 base. In germline, CDR1 is KGHSH, CDR2 LQKENI. This CDR3 has 14 residues. CDR3 nucleotides: TGTGCCAGCTTAGAAGGACAGGGGAACACTGAAGCTTTCTTT. Its translation is CASLEGQGNTEAFF.

The V call is TRBV19, the J call TRBJ2-3; 9 nucleotides match TRBD1. CDR1 LNHDA and CDR2 SQIVND come from the germline V gene (reference sequence). Trimming removed 7 bases from V and 1 base from J; junction bases left unmatched: 3. The CDR3 has 14 residues. The DNA for the CDR3 is TGTGCCAGTACTTGGACAGGGGGCACAGATACGCAGTATTTT. Its translation is CASTWTGGTDTQYF.